This is a list of T cell receptor beta chains from one sample in a study of blood T cell repertoires in COVID-19. Profiled with immunoSEQ multiplex PCR; TCRdb holds only in-frame clones, not every one. The sample has some 25,000 clones; roughly 84% are singletons. Sequencing was performed on peripheral blood. The receptors here all came from a man aged 50 to 59 with active COVID-19. The CDR3 runs from the conserved cysteine through the conserved F or W. The order of the fields is D gene, V gene, clone size, J gene, CDR3 DNA, CDR3 protein. D genes are given only for firm matches. Rows may omit the clone size; those that give it use once, few, many or a size class.

>.|TRBV27|.|TRBJ1-2
TGTGCCAGCAGTTTACACCCGAACGCTAATGGCTACACCTTC
CASSLHPNANGYTF
>.|TRBV6-2/TRBV6-3|.|TRBJ1-5
TGTGCCAGCAGTTCCGCCCGGACAGATAGCAATCAGCCCCAGCATTTT
CASSSARTDSNQPQHF
>.|TRBV7-2|.|TRBJ1-5
TGTGCCAGCAGCTTAGGGTCAGGGCTAACGGGCAATCAGCCCCAGCATTTT
CASSLGSGLTGNQPQHF
>.|TRBV29-1|.|TRBJ1-5
TGCAGCGTCAGGGTTAGCAATCAGCCCCAGCATTTT
CSVRVSNQPQHF
>TRBD2|TRBV27|.|TRBJ2-1
TGTGCCAGCAGTTTAGTACTAGCGGCCACTATGGGGACTAATGAGCAGTTCTTC
CASSLVLAATMGTNEQFF
>.|TRBV7-9|.|TRBJ2-7
TGTGCCAGCAGCTTAGGTTCTCTGAGCTACGAGCAGTACTTC
CASSLGSLSYEQYF
>TRBD1|TRBV28|.|TRBJ2-3
TGTGCCAGCAGACAGGGGGCGATCACAGATACGCAGTATTTT
CASRQGAITDTQYF
>.|TRBV6-5|.|TRBJ2-2
TGTGCCAGCAGGCGAGGGACTTCGAACACCGGGGAGCTGTTTTTT
CASRRGTSNTGELFF
>.|TRBV5-1|.|TRBJ2-3
TGCGCCAGCAGCTTCCTGGGCCAAAGGACAGATACGCAGTATTTT
CASSFLGQRTDTQYF
>TRBD1|TRBV19|once|TRBJ2-3
TGTGCCAGTAGGGACAGGGGGTTAAATACAGATACGCAGTATTTT
CASRDRGLNTDTQYF
>.|TRBV4-3|few|TRBJ1-2
TGCGCCAGCAGCCAAGAGGTCGTGTCGGGGGTCTATGGCTACACCTTC
CASSQEVVSGVYGYTF
>.|TRBV19|.|TRBJ2-3
TGTGCCAGTAGTATAGTGGGGGGAGGATCCGGCACAGATACGCAGTATTTT
CASSIVGGGSGTDTQYF
>.|TRBV28|.|TRBJ1-4
TGTGCCAGCAGCAGTCCAGGGATTACTAATGAAAAACTGTTTTTT
CASSSPGITNEKLFF
>TRBD2|TRBV27|.|TRBJ2-3
TGTGCCAGCAGGAGACTAGCGGGGGCCTACACAGATACGCAGTATTTT
CASRRLAGAYTDTQYF
>.|TRBV9|.|TRBJ2-4
TGTGCCAGCAGCGCTGGTCGGGGATCTCGGAACATTCAGTACTTC
CASSAGRGSRNIQYF
>TRBD2|TRBV7-9|.|TRBJ2-3
TGTGCCAGCAGCTTCTTCCGGACTAGCGGAAACACAGATACGCAGTATTTT
CASSFFRTSGNTDTQYF
>.|TRBV29-1|.|TRBJ1-1
TGCAGCGGGAGCCTGGGGCGTCACACTGAAGCTTTCTTT
CSGSLGRHTEAFF
>.|TRBV19|.|TRBJ1-2
TGTGCCAGTAGTATAGATCTCGGAGACAGGAATGGCTACACCTTC
CASSIDLGDRNGYTF
>.|TRBV29-1|once|TRBJ1-1
TGCAGCGGAAACAGGTACATGGACACTGAAGCTTTCTTT
CSGNRYMDTEAFF
>TRBD1|TRBV28|.|TRBJ1-5
TGTGCCAGCAGTGACTTTGGACAGGGCTCCAATCAGCCCCAGCATTTT
CASSDFGQGSNQPQHF
>TRBD1|TRBV4-3|.|TRBJ1-6
TGCGCCAGCAGCCAAGAAGACAGGGTGACCTATAATTCACCCCTCCACTTT
CASSQEDRVTYNSPLHF
>TRBD1|TRBV7-9|.|TRBJ1-4
TGTGCCGGCCTCGGACAGGGGAGAAATGAAAAACTGTTTTTT
CAGLGQGRNEKLFF
>.|TRBV18|.|TRBJ1-4
TGTGCCAGCTCACCGACCGCGGCTGGTGAAAAACTGTTTTTT
CASSPTAAGEKLFF